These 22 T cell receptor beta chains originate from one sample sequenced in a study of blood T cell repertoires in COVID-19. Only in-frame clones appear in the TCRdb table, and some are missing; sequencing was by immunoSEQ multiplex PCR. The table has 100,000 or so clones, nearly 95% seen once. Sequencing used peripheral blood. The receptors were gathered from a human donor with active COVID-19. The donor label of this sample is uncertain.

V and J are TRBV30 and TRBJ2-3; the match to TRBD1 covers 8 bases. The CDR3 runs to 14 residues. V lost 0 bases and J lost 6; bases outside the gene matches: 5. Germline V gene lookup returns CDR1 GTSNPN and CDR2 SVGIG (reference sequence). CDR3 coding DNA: TGTGCCTGGAGTGTTGACAGGGGTTGCGATACGCAGTATTTT. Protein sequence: CAWSVDRGCDTQYF.

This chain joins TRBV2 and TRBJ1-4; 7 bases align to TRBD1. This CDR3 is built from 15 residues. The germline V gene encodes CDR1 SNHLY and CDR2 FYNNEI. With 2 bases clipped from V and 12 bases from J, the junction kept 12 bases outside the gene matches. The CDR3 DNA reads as TGTGCCAGCAGTGAAAGGGACAGTTCCTTATTCCAACTGTTTTTT. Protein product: CASSERDSSLFQLFF. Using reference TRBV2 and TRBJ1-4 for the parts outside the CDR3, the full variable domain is EPEVTQTPSHQVTQMGQEVILRCVPISNHLYFYWYRQILGQKVEFLVSFYNNEISEKSEIFDDQFSVERPDGSNFTLKIRSTKLEDSAMYFCASSERDSSLFQLFFGSGTQLSVL.

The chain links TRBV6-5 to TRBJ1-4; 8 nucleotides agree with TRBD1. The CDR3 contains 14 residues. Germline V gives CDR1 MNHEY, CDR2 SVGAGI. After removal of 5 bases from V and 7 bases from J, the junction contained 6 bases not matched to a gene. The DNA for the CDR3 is TGTGCCAGCAGTCCCAGGGGGCTAGTTGAAAAACTGTTTTTT. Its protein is CASSPRGLVEKLFF.

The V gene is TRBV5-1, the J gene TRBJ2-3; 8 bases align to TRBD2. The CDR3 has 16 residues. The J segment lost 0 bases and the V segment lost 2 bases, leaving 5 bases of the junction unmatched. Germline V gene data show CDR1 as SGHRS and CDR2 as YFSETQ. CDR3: CASSLSGGISTDTQYF. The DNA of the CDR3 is TGCGCCAGCAGCTTAAGCGGGGGAATAAGCACAGATACGCAGTATTTT.

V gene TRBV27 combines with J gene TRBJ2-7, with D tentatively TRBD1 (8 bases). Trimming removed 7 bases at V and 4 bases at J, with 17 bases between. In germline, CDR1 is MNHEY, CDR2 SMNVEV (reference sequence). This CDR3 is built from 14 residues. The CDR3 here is CASTIGQGGYEQYF. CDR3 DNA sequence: TGTGCCAGCACCATTGGACAGGGAGGGTACGAGCAGTACTTC.

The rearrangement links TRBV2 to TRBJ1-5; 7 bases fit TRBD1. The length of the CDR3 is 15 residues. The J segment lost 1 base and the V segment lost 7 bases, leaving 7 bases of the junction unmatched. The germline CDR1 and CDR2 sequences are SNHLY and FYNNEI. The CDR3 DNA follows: TGTGCCAGCACCTTTCTCAGGGGGAGCAATCAGCCCCAGCATTTT. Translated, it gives CASTFLRGSNQPQHF.

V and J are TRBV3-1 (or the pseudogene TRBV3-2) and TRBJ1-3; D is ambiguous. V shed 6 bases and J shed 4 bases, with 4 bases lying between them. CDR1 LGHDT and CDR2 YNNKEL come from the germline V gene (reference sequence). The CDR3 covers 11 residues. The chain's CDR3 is CASSQGNTIYF. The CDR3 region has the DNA TGTGCCAGCAGTCAGGGAAACACCATATATTTT.

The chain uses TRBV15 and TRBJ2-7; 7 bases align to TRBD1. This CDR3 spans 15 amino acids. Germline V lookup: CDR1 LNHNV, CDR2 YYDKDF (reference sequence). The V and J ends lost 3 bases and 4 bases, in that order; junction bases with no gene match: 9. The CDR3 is CATSRRQGYGYEQYF. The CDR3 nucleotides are TGTGCCACCAGCAGGAGACAGGGTTACGGTTACGAGCAGTACTTC.

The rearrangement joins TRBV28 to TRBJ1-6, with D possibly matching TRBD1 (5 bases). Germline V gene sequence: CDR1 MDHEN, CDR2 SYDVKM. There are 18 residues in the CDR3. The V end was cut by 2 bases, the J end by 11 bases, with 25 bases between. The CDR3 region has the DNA TGTGCCAGCAGTTTACCCCTCCCAAGACAGAATCCTGGCGCACCCCTCCACTTT. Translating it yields CASSLPLPRQNPGAPLHF.

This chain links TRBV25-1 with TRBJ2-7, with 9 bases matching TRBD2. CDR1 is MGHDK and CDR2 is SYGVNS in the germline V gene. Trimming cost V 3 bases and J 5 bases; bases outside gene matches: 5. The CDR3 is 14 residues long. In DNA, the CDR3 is TGTGCCAGCAGTGATGCGGGAGGGGGCCACGAGCAGTACTTC. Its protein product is CASSDAGGGHEQYF.

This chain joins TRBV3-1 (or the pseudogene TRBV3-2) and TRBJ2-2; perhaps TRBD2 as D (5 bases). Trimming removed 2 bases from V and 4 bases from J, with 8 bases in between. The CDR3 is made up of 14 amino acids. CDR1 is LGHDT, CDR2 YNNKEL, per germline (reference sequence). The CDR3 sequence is CASSQLSGTGELFF. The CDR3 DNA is TGTGCCAGCAGCCAATTAAGCGGCACCGGGGAGCTGTTTTTT.

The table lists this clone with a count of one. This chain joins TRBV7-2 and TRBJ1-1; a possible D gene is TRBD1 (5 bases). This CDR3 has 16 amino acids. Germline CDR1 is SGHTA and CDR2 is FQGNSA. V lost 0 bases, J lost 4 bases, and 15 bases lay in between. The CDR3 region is CASSLARGDLGTEAFF. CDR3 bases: TGTGCCAGCAGCTTAGCGCGGGGGGACCTCGGCACTGAAGCTTTCTTT.

CDR3 loop: CARSLVVREGRETQYF. The CDR3 nucleotides are TGTGCCAGAAGCTTGGTAGTGCGGGAGGGCCGGGAGACCCAGTACTTC. The rearrangement links TRBV5-3 to TRBJ2-5; 9 bases agree with TRBD2. TRBV5-3 is marked as an open reading frame, function uncertain. CDR3 size: 16 residues. J gave up 5 bases and V 0 bases, and 8 bases lay outside the gene matches.

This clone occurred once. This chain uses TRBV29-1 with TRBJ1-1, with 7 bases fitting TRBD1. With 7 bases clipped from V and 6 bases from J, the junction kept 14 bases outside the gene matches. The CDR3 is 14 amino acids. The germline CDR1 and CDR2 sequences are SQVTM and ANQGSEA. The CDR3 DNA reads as TGCAGCGCCGTGGGGGACACAGGGGTCCCTGAAGCTTTCTTT. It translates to CSAVGDTGVPEAFF.

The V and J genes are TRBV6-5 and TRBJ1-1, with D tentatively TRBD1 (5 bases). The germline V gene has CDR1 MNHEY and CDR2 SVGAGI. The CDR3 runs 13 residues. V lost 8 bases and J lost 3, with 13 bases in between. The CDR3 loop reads CASWPDKYTEAFF. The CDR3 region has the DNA TGTGCCAGCTGGCCGGACAAGTACACTGAAGCTTTCTTT.

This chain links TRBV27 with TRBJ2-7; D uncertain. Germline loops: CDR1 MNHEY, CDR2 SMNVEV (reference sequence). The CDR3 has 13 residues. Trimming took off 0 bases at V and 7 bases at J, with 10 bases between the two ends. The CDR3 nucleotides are TGTGCCAGCAGTTTATCTCCTTCCCGGGAGCAGTACTTC. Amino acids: CASSLSPSREQYF.

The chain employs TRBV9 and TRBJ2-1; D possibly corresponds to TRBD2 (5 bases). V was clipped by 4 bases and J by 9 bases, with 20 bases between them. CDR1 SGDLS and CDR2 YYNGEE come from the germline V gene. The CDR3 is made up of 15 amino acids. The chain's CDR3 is CASSRGTRLILEQFF. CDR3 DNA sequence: TGTGCCAGCAGCCGAGGCACTAGGTTAATCCTTGAGCAGTTCTTC.

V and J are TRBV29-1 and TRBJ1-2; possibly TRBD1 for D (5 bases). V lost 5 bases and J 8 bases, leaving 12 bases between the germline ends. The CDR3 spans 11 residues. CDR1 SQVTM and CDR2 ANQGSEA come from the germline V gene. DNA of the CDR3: TGCAGCGTTTGGGGGGGAAGAGGCTACACCTTC. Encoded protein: CSVWGGRGYTF.

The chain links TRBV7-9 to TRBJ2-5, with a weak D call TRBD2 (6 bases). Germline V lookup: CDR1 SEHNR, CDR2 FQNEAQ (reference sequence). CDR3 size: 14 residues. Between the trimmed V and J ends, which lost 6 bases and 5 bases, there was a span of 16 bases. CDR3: CASRDRDWGETQYF. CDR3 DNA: TGTGCCAGCAGGGATCGGGACTGGGGGGAGACCCAGTACTTC.

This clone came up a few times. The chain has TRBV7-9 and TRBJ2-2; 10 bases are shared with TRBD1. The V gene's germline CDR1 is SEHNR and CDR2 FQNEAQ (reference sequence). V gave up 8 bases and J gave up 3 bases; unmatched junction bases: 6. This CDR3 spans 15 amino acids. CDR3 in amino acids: CASHPGQGYTGELFF. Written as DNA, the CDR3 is TGTGCCAGCCACCCGGGACAGGGGTACACCGGGGAGCTGTTTTTT.

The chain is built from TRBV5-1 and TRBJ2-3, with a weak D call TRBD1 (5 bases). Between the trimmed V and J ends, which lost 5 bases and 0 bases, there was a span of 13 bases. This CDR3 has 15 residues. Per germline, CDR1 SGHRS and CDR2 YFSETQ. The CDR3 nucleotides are TGCGCCAGCAGAGTTTTAGGGGTCAGCACAGATACGCAGTATTTT. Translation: CASRVLGVSTDTQYF.

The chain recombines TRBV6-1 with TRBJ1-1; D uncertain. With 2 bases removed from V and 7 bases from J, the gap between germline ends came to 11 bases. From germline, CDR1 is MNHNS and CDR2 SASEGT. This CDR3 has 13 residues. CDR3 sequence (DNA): TGTGCCAGCAGTGAAACTCGGTCCCTTGAAGCTTTCTTT. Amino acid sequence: CASSETRSLEAFF.